What follows are 7 T cell receptor beta chains derived from one specimen sequenced in a study of T-cell reconstitution after alpha-beta-depleted transplantation in children. TCRbeta library construction was performed incorporating unique molecular identifiers. In TCRdb, the PCR reads were re-called with MiXCR into one record per CDR3 protein. The sample includes almost 500,000 distinct CDR3 sequences, about an eighth of them seen just once. This material consisted of PBMCs from the stem cell graft donor, taken from the stem cell graft. The receptors here all came from a human donor who donated a stem cell graft to a child with combined immunodeficiency.

This chain connects TRBV12-3 or TRBV12-4 to TRBJ2-1; D not certain. Trimming removed 4 bases from V and 5 bases from J, with 9 bases in between. This CDR3 region has 13 residues. Here the CDR3 DNA reads TGTGCCAGCAGTTACGGTCGACACAATGAGCAGTTCTTC. Its translation is CASSYGRHNEQFF.

This clonotype was counted at least ten times. The V call is TRBV24-1, the J call TRBJ2-2; weak D call: TRBD1 (6 bases). Germline V gene sequence: CDR1 KGHDR, CDR2 SFDVKD. The germline V and J ends were trimmed by 5 bases and 5 bases, with 11 bases remaining between them. The CDR3 has 14 residues. The CDR3 loop reads CATSGPRGTGELFF. In DNA, the CDR3 is TGTGCCACCAGTGGCCCCAGGGGTACCGGGGAGCTGTTTTTT.

This clonotype was recorded a few times. The CDR3 loop reads CATSRKAGTGGETQYF. In DNA form, the CDR3 reads TGTGCCACCAGCAGAAAAGCGGGAACGGGTGGGGAGACCCAGTACTTC. The rearrangement links TRBV15 to TRBJ2-5; TRBD2 matches at 7 bases. Losses at the gene ends were 2 bases for V and 5 bases for J; bases not matched to a gene: 11. In germline, CDR1 is LNHNV, CDR2 YYDKDF (reference sequence). The CDR3 totals 16 residues.

In this sample, this clonotype turned up a few times. The genes are TRBV30 and TRBJ2-2; no clear D gene. This CDR3 has 13 amino acids. V lost 0 bases and J 6 bases, leaving 8 bases between the germline ends. CDR1 GTSNPN and CDR2 SVGIG come from the germline V gene (reference sequence). The CDR3 sequence is CAWSVVLSGELFF. CDR3 coding DNA: TGTGCCTGGAGTGTAGTACTGTCCGGGGAGCTGTTTTTT.

This clonotype was recorded a few times. This sequence joins TRBV29-1 and TRBJ2-7; TRBD1 matches 9 bases. Losses at the gene ends were 6 bases for V and 3 bases for J; bases not matched to a gene: 9. The CDR3 has 14 residues. Germline-derived CDR1 and CDR2 are SQVTM and ANQGSEA. In DNA form, the CDR3 reads TGCAGCGTCGTCTGGGGGGGACAGGGCTACGAGCAGTACTTC. It codes for CSVVWGGQGYEQYF.

This clonotype was recorded at least ten times. The chain links TRBV6-1 to TRBJ2-7; D is perhaps TRBD1 (6 bases). This CDR3 is 14 amino acids long. CDR1 MNHNS and CDR2 SASEGT come from the germline V gene. With 6 bases removed from V and 2 bases from J, the gap between germline ends came to 14 bases. CDR3 loop: CASRRDRIPYEQYF. In nucleotides, the CDR3 is TGTGCCAGCAGAAGAGACAGGATACCCTACGAGCAGTACTTC.

The chain couples TRBV29-1 to TRBJ2-1; TRBD2 matches 10 bases. Trimming cost V 6 bases and J 9 bases; bases outside gene matches: 14. The CDR3 is made up of 15 amino acids. The germline V gene encodes CDR1 SQVTM and CDR2 ANQGSEA. This CDR3 is CSVRSGLAGVGEQFF. DNA for the CDR3: TGCAGCGTACGATCCGGGCTAGCGGGGGTTGGTGAGCAGTTCTTC.